The 30 T cell receptor beta chains below were found in one sample sequenced in a study of human T cells and chemical hapten exposure. Stated time point: patch test 1, 2 weeks after DPC sensitization. As for treatment: therapeutic diphenylcyclopropenone sensitization with weekly scalp DPC. TCRdb called the RACE reads again in MiXCR, with one record for every CDR3 protein. The data show 150,000 or so distinct CDR3 sequences, with roughly 15% seen just once and 1.5% to 2% held by the top ten. This material consisted of whole blood, taken in connection with sensitization to the hapten diphenylcyclopropenone (DPC). These receptor sequences come from a woman under 40 with alopecia areata. Some clones in this sample may be carry-over from other donors' samples.

This clonotype has only a few counts. J is TRBJ2-7 and V is TRBV24-1; D not certain. The CDR3 is made up of 17 amino acids. Trimming removed 0 bases from V and 5 bases from J, with 19 bases in between. Germline lookup yields CDR1 KGHDR and CDR2 SFDVKD. This CDR3 is CATSDLHPQLVVHEQYF. The CDR3 DNA reads as TGTGCCACCAGTGATTTGCACCCCCAGTTAGTGGTCCACGAGCAGTACTTC.

There are a few counts of this clonotype. The chain recombines TRBV12-3 or TRBV12-4 with TRBJ1-1; unclear D gene. This CDR3 is built from 12 residues. V lost 3 bases and J 1 base, leaving 3 bases between the germline ends. DNA for the CDR3: TGTGCCAGCAGTTTCTGGAACACTGAAGCTTTCTTT. It specifies CASSFWNTEAFF.

This chain joins TRBV14 and TRBJ2-7; D possibly corresponds to TRBD1 (5 bases). V dropped 1 base and J dropped 9 bases, with 10 bases sitting between them. CDR3 length: 12 residues. Germline V gene lookup returns CDR1 SGHDN and CDR2 FVKESK. Here the CDR3 DNA reads TGTGCCAGCAGCCAAGGGGGCACCCGGCAGTACTTC. Its protein product is CASSQGGTRQYF.

The gene calls are TRBV6-2 or TRBV6-3 and TRBJ1-1; 7 bases map to TRBD1. V lost 0 bases and J lost 2; bases outside the gene matches: 3. The CDR3 runs 15 residues. Germline V gene lookup returns CDR1 MNHEY and CDR2 SVGEGT. The CDR3 reads CASSYSGTANTEAFF. The CDR3 coding sequence is TGTGCCAGCAGTTACTCCGGGACAGCAAACACTGAAGCTTTCTTT.

The gene calls are TRBV2 and TRBJ2-7; 9 bases line up with TRBD2. V gave up 2 bases and J gave up 4 bases; unmatched junction bases: 3. The CDR3 covers 14 residues. CDR1 is SNHLY and CDR2 is FYNNEI in the germline V gene. The CDR3 is CASSESSGKYEQYF. CDR3 nucleotides: TGTGCCAGCAGTGAATCTAGCGGGAAGTACGAGCAGTACTTC.

The sample holds a few counts of this clonotype. J is TRBJ2-5 and V is TRBV7-2, with 7 positions matching TRBD1. CDR3 size: 14 residues. The germline CDR1 and CDR2 sequences are SGHTA and FQGNSA. With V trimmed by 4 bases and J by 5 bases, 7 bases remained unmatched. The CDR3 spells CASSSQTGRETQYF. CDR3 DNA sequence: TGTGCCAGCAGCTCGCAGACAGGGCGGGAGACCCAGTACTTC.

The chain combines TRBV25-1 with TRBJ1-4; possibly TRBD1 for D (6 bases). The CDR3 loop spans 17 amino acids. V was trimmed by 4 bases and J by 4 bases, leaving 19 bases between them. Germline-derived CDR1 and CDR2 are MGHDK and SYGVNS. The CDR3 coding sequence is TGTGCCAGCAGTGGGAGAGGGGGGCGAGGTGTTAATGAAAAACTGTTTTTT. It encodes CASSGRGGRGVNEKLFF.

The chain joins TRBV7-9 to TRBJ2-1; the D gene is possibly TRBD2 (6 bases). The DNA matches TRBJ2-7 better at its end, which makes the J call doubtful. Looked up from germline, CDR1 is SEHNR and CDR2 is FQNEAQ (reference sequence). The CDR3 length is 17 residues. The CDR3 nucleotides are TGTGCCAGCAGCGTAAGCGAAGACCGGGACTCACACAATGAGCAGTACTTC. This translates into CASSVSEDRDSHNEQYF.

This sequence joins TRBV10-3 and TRBJ2-1, with a possible D match to TRBD1 (5 bases). Trimming cost V 7 bases and J 4 bases, with 14 bases left between them. CDR3 length: 14 residues. Germline V lookup: CDR1 ENHRY, CDR2 SYGVKD. The CDR3 region is CAITRDLSYNEQFF. CDR3 sequence (DNA): TGTGCCATCACCAGGGATTTATCGTACAATGAGCAGTTCTTC.

This clonotype was counted at least ten times. The chain combines TRBV12-5 with TRBJ2-3, with a weak D call TRBD2 (6 bases). V dropped 7 bases and J dropped 9 bases, with 14 bases sitting between them. This CDR3 has 12 amino acids. Germline lookup yields CDR1 LGHNT and CDR2 FRNRAP. CDR3 sequence reads: CASVAVLGTQYF. CDR3 nucleotides: TGTGCTAGTGTAGCGGTCCTTGGGACGCAGTATTTT.

J is TRBJ1-5 and V is TRBV20-1; D uncertain. The CDR3 totals 14 residues. The V end was cut by 5 bases, the J end by 1 base, with 12 bases between. Germline CDR1 is DFQATT and CDR2 is SNEGSKA (reference sequence). The CDR3 spells CSAENRGSNQPQHF. As DNA, the CDR3 is TGCAGTGCTGAAAACCGGGGAAGCAATCAGCCCCAGCATTTT.

This clonotype appeared many times. This chain joins TRBV2 and TRBJ1-2; D is uncertain. This CDR3 spans 11 amino acids. The V and J ends lost 8 bases and 5 bases respectively, with 9 bases between them. Germline V CDR1 and CDR2: SNHLY, FYNNEI. In DNA form, the CDR3 reads TGTGCCAGCTTCGGAGAGTATGGCTACACCTTC. It yields the protein CASFGEYGYTF.

CDR3 coding DNA: TGCAGTGCTACGGGACTAGCGGGAGGGCTAAATCAAGAGACCCAGTACTTC. This translates into CSATGLAGGLNQETQYF. The V and J genes are TRBV20-1 and TRBJ2-5, with 16 bases matching TRBD2. The J segment lost 2 bases and the V segment lost 4 bases, leaving 7 bases of the junction unmatched. The CDR3 loop spans 17 amino acids. Germline CDR1 is DFQATT and CDR2 is SNEGSKA (reference sequence).

V is TRBV4-3 and J is TRBJ1-5; D gene unclear. The CDR3 totals 13 residues. Deletions cut 4 bases from V and 4 bases from J, with 8 bases between. Germline CDR1 is LGHNA and CDR2 is YSLEER. The CDR3 coding sequence is TGCGCCAGCAGCCTTGAGCAGAATCAGCCCCAGCATTTT. Protein sequence: CASSLEQNQPQHF.

The CDR3 loop reads CSASGLAGPLSYNEQFF. The CDR3 coding sequence is TGCAGTGCCTCAGGACTAGCGGGGCCCCTCTCCTACAATGAGCAGTTCTTC. The V gene is TRBV20-1, the J gene TRBJ2-1; 12 positions match TRBD2. The germline gives CDR1 DFQATT, CDR2 SNEGSKA (reference sequence). V gave up 6 bases and J gave up 0 bases; unmatched junction bases: 9. CDR3 size: 17 residues.

In this sample, this clonotype turned up a few times. J is TRBJ1-2 and V is TRBV7-2, with D unresolved. The CDR3 totals 14 residues. The V gene lost 1 base and the J gene lost 5 bases, with 11 bases spanning the gap. The germline V gene encodes CDR1 SGHTA and CDR2 FQGNSA. The CDR3 is CASSLVGSGYGYTF. The DNA for the CDR3 is TGTGCCAGCAGCTTAGTGGGGTCGGGGTATGGCTACACCTTC.

This chain links TRBV6-2 or TRBV6-3 with TRBJ1-2; D possibly corresponds to TRBD1 (5 bases). The germline V gene has CDR1 MNHEY and CDR2 SVGEGT. This CDR3 spans 15 amino acids. The V gene lost 7 bases and the J gene lost 3 bases, with 18 bases spanning the gap. This CDR3 is CASTDPSGGDYGYTF. The CDR3 DNA follows: TGTGCCAGCACCGATCCGTCAGGAGGGGACTATGGCTACACCTTC.

This clonotype has more than one count but fewer than ten. The gene calls are TRBV2 and TRBJ2-3; D uncertain. Germline V lookup: CDR1 SNHLY, CDR2 FYNNEI. With 10 bases removed from V and 5 bases from J, the gap between germline ends came to 10 bases. The CDR3 sequence is 11 residues long. The chain's CDR3 is CATVGVDTQYF. CDR3 DNA sequence: TGTGCCACTGTGGGTGTAGATACGCAGTATTTT. The full variable domain, with the rest looked up from reference TRBV2 and TRBJ2-3, is EPEVTQTPSHQVTQMGQEVILRCVPISNHLYFYWYRQILGQKVEFLVSFYNNEISEKSEIFDDQFSVERPDGSNFTLKIRSTKLEDSAMYFCATVGVDTQYFGPGTRLTVL.

This clonotype appeared many times. The CDR3 is CSAGQGHQPQHF. DNA for the CDR3: TGCAGCGCGGGACAGGGCCATCAGCCCCAGCATTTT. The gene calls are TRBV29-1 and TRBJ1-5, with TRBD1 identical over 9 bases. Germline V gene data show CDR1 as SQVTM and CDR2 as ANQGSEA. The CDR3 has 12 amino acids. Unmatched junction bases numbered 3, after V lost 7 bases and J lost 5 bases.

The chain links TRBV9 to TRBJ1-1; D unclear. The germline gives CDR1 SGDLS, CDR2 YYNGEE. The CDR3 covers 15 residues. V was cut by 6 bases and J by 3 bases, with 18 bases left in between. The CDR3 here is CASTLGPLVDTEAFF. The CDR3 nucleotides read TGTGCCAGCACCTTAGGCCCTTTGGTGGACACTGAAGCTTTCTTT.

This clonotype appeared a few times. The chain combines TRBV3-1 with TRBJ1-1; D not certain. CDR3 size: 13 residues. Per the germline V gene, CDR1 is LGHDT and CDR2 is YNNKEL (reference sequence). Trimming pared 7 bases from V and 5 bases from J, leaving 14 bases between. The CDR3 reads CASNREGRTEAFF. The CDR3 DNA reads as TGTGCCAGCAACCGGGAGGGAAGAACTGAAGCTTTCTTT.

This clonotype occurred a few times. The chain joins TRBV7-9 to TRBJ1-2, with a weak D call TRBD1 (5 bases). CDR1 and CDR2 (germline): SEHNR, FQNEAQ (reference sequence). Trimming cost V 1 base and J 8 bases, with 14 bases left between them. The CDR3 loop spans 14 amino acids. For the CDR3, the DNA is TGTGCCAGCAGCTTAGTGCTGGGGCCAGGGGGCTACACCTTC. Translating it yields CASSLVLGPGGYTF.

The genes are TRBV6-6 and TRBJ2-5; TRBD2 matches at 14 bases. Germline assignment: CDR1 MNHNY and CDR2 SVGAGI (reference sequence). J lost 8 bases, V lost 6 bases, and 11 bases had no gene match. The CDR3 loop spans 16 amino acids. The CDR3 region is CASSGTSGGLATTQYF. As DNA, the CDR3 is TGTGCCAGCAGCGGGACTAGCGGGGGATTGGCGACCACCCAGTACTTC.

The chain recombines TRBV20-1 with TRBJ2-3; possible D gene TRBD2, 6 bases. The CDR3 has 12 amino acids. CDR1 is DFQATT and CDR2 is SNEGSKA in the germline V gene (reference sequence). Trimming left V 5 bases short and J 3 bases short, with 9 bases between. CDR3 loop: CSAGTGTDTQYF. The CDR3 DNA sequence: TGCAGTGCTGGGACTGGTACAGATACGCAGTATTTT.

This chain connects TRBV2 to TRBJ2-6; no clear D. The CDR3 is 14 amino acids. CDR1 and CDR2 from the germline V gene are SNHLY and FYNNEI. V dropped 6 bases and J dropped 4 bases, with 10 bases sitting between them. The CDR3: CASRRGAGANVLTF. The CDR3 region has the DNA TGTGCCAGCAGACGAGGTGCAGGGGCCAACGTCCTGACTTTC.

This clonotype was recorded a few times. This chain connects TRBV5-6 to TRBJ2-3; D remains unclear. V dropped 3 bases and J dropped 4 bases, with 18 bases sitting between them. This CDR3 comprises 16 residues. Per germline, CDR1 SGHDT and CDR2 YYEEEE. The CDR3 nucleotides read TGTGCCAGCAGCTCACGACCGGTTACCCGGGCAGATACGCAGTATTTT. This gives the protein CASSSRPVTRADTQYF.

This clonotype was recorded a few times. The chain links TRBV5-6 to TRBJ2-4; TRBD1 might be the D (6 bases). CDR3 length equals 15 residues. V lost 4 bases to trimming and J lost 7 bases, with 18 bases between them. Germline V gene sequence: CDR1 SGHDT, CDR2 YYEEEE. This chain's CDR3 is CASSPGHLLGNIQYF. For the CDR3, the DNA is TGTGCCAGCAGCCCGGGACACCTTCTCGGGAACATTCAGTACTTC.

V and J are TRBV5-6 and TRBJ1-5; D possibly corresponds to TRBD1 (5 bases). The CDR3 totals 14 residues. V gave up 0 bases and J gave up 7 bases, with 11 bases separating them. Germline V gene lookup returns CDR1 SGHDT and CDR2 YYEEEE. Written as DNA, the CDR3 is TGTGCCAGCAGCTTGGCCAGGGCAGGGCAGCCCCAGCATTTT. This sequence encodes CASSLARAGQPQHF.

The chain recombines TRBV3-1 with TRBJ2-3; 11 bases align to TRBD2. CDR1 LGHDT and CDR2 YNNKEL come from the germline V gene (reference sequence). V shed 3 bases, J shed 4 bases, and the junction held 12 bases outside the gene matches. The CDR3 extends over 18 amino acids. DNA for the CDR3: TGTGCCAGCAGCCATATCCTCCCGGGACTAGCGGCCTCAGATACGCAGTATTTT. It translates to CASSHILPGLAASDTQYF.

The V and J genes are TRBV18 and TRBJ2-7; 10 nucleotides align to TRBD1. This CDR3 is built from 15 residues. CDR1 is KGHSH and CDR2 is LQKENI in the germline V gene. With V trimmed by 0 bases and J by 4 bases, 3 bases remained unmatched. CDR3 in amino acids: CASSPPGTGEYEQYF. The CDR3 DNA reads as TGTGCCAGCTCACCACCCGGGACAGGGGAGTACGAGCAGTACTTC.